Listed below are T cell receptor beta chains from one sample, sequenced in a study of blood T cell repertoires in COVID-19. Method: immunoSEQ multiplex PCR; TCRdb's copy keeps in-frame clones and lacks some. This sample carries 90,000 to 140,000 clones, about 80% of them seen once, and the ten largest clones take roughly 19%. Sample: peripheral blood. The receptors shown here come from a woman aged 70-85 years with acute or convalescent COVID-19. CDR3s leave out the opening cysteine and the closing phenylalanine or tryptophan. The order of the fields is V gene, J gene, CDR3 protein.

v_gene: TRBV20-1; j_gene: TRBJ1-1; CDR3aa: SALRGEAF
v_gene: TRBV4-2; j_gene: TRBJ2-3; CDR3aa: ASSPGQVSTDTQY
v_gene: TRBV2; j_gene: TRBJ1-5; CDR3aa: ASRNDRGWNSNQPQH
v_gene: TRBV7-9; j_gene: TRBJ1-3; CDR3aa: ASSLEGTAGNTIY
v_gene: TRBV15; j_gene: TRBJ2-5; CDR3aa: ATSRDRETQY
v_gene: TRBV10-3; j_gene: TRBJ1-2; CDR3aa: AISDTGGYGYT
v_gene: TRBV6-6; j_gene: TRBJ1-4; CDR3aa: ASNRQGANEKLF
v_gene: TRBV6-5; j_gene: TRBJ2-5; CDR3aa: ASLEGGLETQY
v_gene: TRBV5-1; j_gene: TRBJ1-6; CDR3aa: ASSAQGDSPLH
v_gene: TRBV6-6; j_gene: TRBJ2-2; CDR3aa: ASTWTGVTGELF
v_gene: TRBV28; j_gene: TRBJ1-6; CDR3aa: ASIGGYNSPLH
v_gene: TRBV29-1; j_gene: TRBJ2-7; CDR3aa: SVRTLHSYEQY
v_gene: TRBV7-9; j_gene: TRBJ1-4; CDR3aa: ASSLTGDNEKLF
v_gene: TRBV13; j_gene: TRBJ2-7; CDR3aa: ASSPGQPYEQY
v_gene: TRBV18; j_gene: TRBJ1-1; CDR3aa: ASSPRGVDTEAF
v_gene: TRBV9; j_gene: TRBJ1-4; CDR3aa: ASSLTGTGNEKLF
v_gene: TRBV3-1/TRBV3-2; j_gene: TRBJ2-7; CDR3aa: ASSPLGRTRYEQY
v_gene: TRBV12-3/TRBV12-4; j_gene: TRBJ1-4; CDR3aa: ASSQGAREKLF
v_gene: TRBV18; j_gene: TRBJ2-5; CDR3aa: ASSPRGQGTAETQY
v_gene: TRBV6-6; j_gene: TRBJ1-1; CDR3aa: ASSYSNRNTEAF
v_gene: TRBV14; j_gene: TRBJ2-3; CDR3aa: ASSLSGGALEVQY
v_gene: TRBV3-1/TRBV3-2; j_gene: TRBJ1-4; CDR3aa: ASSSRRGHEKLF
v_gene: TRBV7-9; j_gene: TRBJ2-1; CDR3aa: ASSLETGVYNEQF
v_gene: TRBV2; j_gene: TRBJ2-2; CDR3aa: ASSRPSANTGELF
v_gene: TRBV7-2; j_gene: TRBJ2-5; CDR3aa: ASSPSGGAVETQY
v_gene: TRBV7-2; j_gene: TRBJ2-1; CDR3aa: ASSPRPAQNNEQF
v_gene: TRBV2; j_gene: TRBJ1-2; CDR3aa: ASSSGQGFISYT
v_gene: TRBV7-8; j_gene: TRBJ1-3; CDR3aa: ASSFPTGNTIY
v_gene: TRBV11-1; j_gene: TRBJ1-2; CDR3aa: ASSYRQGKGYGYT
v_gene: TRBV7-2; j_gene: TRBJ2-3; CDR3aa: ASSLGGVSSTDTQY
v_gene: TRBV29-1; j_gene: TRBJ2-7; CDR3aa: SVGQGAYEQY
v_gene: TRBV15; j_gene: TRBJ1-1; CDR3aa: ATSREVSAGTGFQNTEAF
v_gene: TRBV6-5; j_gene: TRBJ1-1; CDR3aa: ASEDRGFNTEAF
v_gene: TRBV30; j_gene: TRBJ1-3; CDR3aa: AFGTGGRGNTIY
v_gene: TRBV18; j_gene: TRBJ2-1; CDR3aa: ASSGTSGADEQF
v_gene: TRBV11-2; j_gene: TRBJ2-7; CDR3aa: ASSWTGSYEQY
v_gene: TRBV28; j_gene: TRBJ1-6; CDR3aa: ASSPGTGLDSPLH
v_gene: TRBV10-3; j_gene: TRBJ1-2; CDR3aa: AISEDLGHYGYT
v_gene: TRBV4-1; j_gene: TRBJ1-2; CDR3aa: ASSQHSRVSLYGYT
v_gene: TRBV27; j_gene: TRBJ1-2; CDR3aa: ASSSLTGVHGYT
v_gene: TRBV6-1; j_gene: TRBJ1-5; CDR3aa: ASSEGADTQPQH
v_gene: TRBV21-1; j_gene: TRBJ1-5; CDR3aa: ARTSRGPFSNQPQH
v_gene: TRBV11-2; j_gene: TRBJ2-2; CDR3aa: ASSFRGRDRVPGELF
v_gene: TRBV3-1/TRBV3-2; j_gene: TRBJ2-2; CDR3aa: ASSRGQGGTGELF
v_gene: TRBV28; j_gene: TRBJ1-1; CDR3aa: ASSPVLPGQGITEAF
v_gene: TRBV28; j_gene: TRBJ1-6; CDR3aa: ASMLYSYNSPLH
v_gene: TRBV29-1; j_gene: TRBJ2-3; CDR3aa: SVGQGDPDTQY
v_gene: TRBV29-1; j_gene: TRBJ2-7; CDR3aa: SGVGGARSSYEQY